A few counts support the clone carrying this T cell receptor beta chain. Its antigen remains unknown. The sample is drawn from a study of human T cells and chemical hapten exposure. The wider study: All through the roughly 25-week study, the scalp of each patient received diphenylcyclopropenone doses weekly. General study points: Patch test scores rose with PT1 expanded TCR counts, a positive correlation. High-frequency TCRs, those above 1 in 1000, stayed the same after DPC sensitization.

The V and J ends lost 2 bases and 0 bases respectively, with 6 bases between them. The CDR3 is 14 amino acids. Germline-derived CDR1 and CDR2 are MNHEY and SVGEGT. From the RACE reads, TCRdb called clonotypes with MiXCR, one entry per CDR3 protein. This table has 90,000 to 110,000 distinct CDR3 sequences, 9.2% appearing once. Time point defined: patch test 2, 6 weeks after DPC sensitization. Treatment: therapeutic diphenylcyclopropenone sensitization with weekly scalp DPC. Prior to application of each patch test, blood was drawn. The receptor comes from a woman between 40 and 50 years old with alopecia areata. Some clones in this sample may be carry-over from other donors' samples. The chain has TRBV6-2 or TRBV6-3 and TRBJ2-3, with D possibly being TRBD2 (5 bases). Material: whole blood, obtained in connection with sensitization to the hapten diphenylcyclopropenone (DPC). In DNA form, the CDR3 reads TGTGCCAGCAGTTACAGGAGGAGCACAGATACGCAGTATTTT. It is translated as CASSYRRSTDTQYF.